The T cell receptor (beta chain) described here comes from a study of cytomegalovirus exposure and HLA in healthy donors. Overall study context: Tens of millions of unique TCR sequences came from HLA-typed donors in an early release. Broader study findings: Later genetic work tied a missense DCLRE1C variant to beta-chain V and J trimming. The authors listed around 150 TCR beta chains as cytomegalovirus-associated. Through in vitro validation, three CMV-associated chains were shown to be specific for CMV antigens.

PCR employed 60 Vbeta and 13 Jbeta primers. The data were produced by immunoSEQ multiplex PCR, yet TCRdb's version contains in-frame clones alone and is incomplete. The sample holds around 140,000 clones. On this clone itself: No antigen is known for it.

The receptor was derived from a woman between 40 and 55 years old in good health and CMV-seronegative. Sample: PBMCs.

CDR3 residues: CASSFTSGRNTGELFF. The CDR3 DNA reads as TGCGCCAGCAGCTTTACTAGCGGGAGAAACACCGGGGAGCTGTTTTTT. The genes are TRBV5-1 and TRBJ2-2; 11 bases fit TRBD2. Germline V gene data show CDR1 as SGHRS and CDR2 as YFSETQ. This CDR3 is built from 16 residues. The V segment lost 2 bases and the J segment 2 bases; nucleotides outside the gene matches: 2. The full variable domain, in which reference TRBV5-1 and TRBJ2-2 provide the parts outside the CDR3, is KAGVTQTPRYLIKTRGQQVTLSCSPISGHRSVSWYQQTPGQGLQFLFEYFSETQRNKGNFPGRFSGRQFSNSRSEMNVSTLELGDSALYLCASSFTSGRNTGELFFGEGSRLTVL.